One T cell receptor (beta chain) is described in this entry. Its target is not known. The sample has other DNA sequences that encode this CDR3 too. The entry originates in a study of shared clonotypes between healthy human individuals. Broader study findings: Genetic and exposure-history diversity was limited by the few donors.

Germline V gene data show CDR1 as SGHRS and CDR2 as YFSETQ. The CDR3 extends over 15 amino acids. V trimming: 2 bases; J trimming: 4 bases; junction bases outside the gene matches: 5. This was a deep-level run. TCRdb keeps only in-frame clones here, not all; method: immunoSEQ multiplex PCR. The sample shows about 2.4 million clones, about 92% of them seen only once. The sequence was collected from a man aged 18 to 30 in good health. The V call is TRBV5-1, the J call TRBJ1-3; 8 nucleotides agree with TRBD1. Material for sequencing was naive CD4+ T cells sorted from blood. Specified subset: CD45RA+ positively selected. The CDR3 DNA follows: TGCGCCAGCAGCTTAGTCTCAGGGGGCGGAAACACCATATATTTT. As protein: CASSLVSGGGNTIYF. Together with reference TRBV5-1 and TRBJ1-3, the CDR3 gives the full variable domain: KAGVTQTPRYLIKTRGQQVTLSCSPISGHRSVSWYQQTPGQGLQFLFEYFSETQRNKGNFPGRFSGRQFSNSRSEMNVSTLELGDSALYLCASSLVSGGGNTIYFGEGSWLTVV.